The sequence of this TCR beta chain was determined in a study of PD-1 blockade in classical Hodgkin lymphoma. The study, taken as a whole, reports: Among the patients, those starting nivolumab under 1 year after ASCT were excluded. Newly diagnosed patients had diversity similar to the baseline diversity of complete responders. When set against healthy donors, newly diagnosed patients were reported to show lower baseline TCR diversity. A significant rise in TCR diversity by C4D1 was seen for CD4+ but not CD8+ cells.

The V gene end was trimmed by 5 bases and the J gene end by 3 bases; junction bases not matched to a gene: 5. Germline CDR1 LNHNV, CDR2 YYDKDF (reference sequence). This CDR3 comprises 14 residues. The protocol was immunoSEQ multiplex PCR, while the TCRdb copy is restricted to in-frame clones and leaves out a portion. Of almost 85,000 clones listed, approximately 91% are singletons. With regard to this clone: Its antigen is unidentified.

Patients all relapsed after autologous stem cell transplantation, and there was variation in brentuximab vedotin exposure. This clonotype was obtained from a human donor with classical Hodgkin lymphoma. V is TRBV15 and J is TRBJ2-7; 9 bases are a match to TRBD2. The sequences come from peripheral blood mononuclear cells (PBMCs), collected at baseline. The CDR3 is CATSLTSGDYEQYF. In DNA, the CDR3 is TGTGCCACCAGCCTGACTAGCGGAGACTACGAGCAGTACTTC.